A single sample gave rise to the 24 T cell receptor beta chains below, sequenced in a study of CD8+ T cells in alopecia areata. Once RNA had been extracted, it was reverse transcribed into cDNA to act as the sequencing template. Profiled with immunoSEQ multiplex PCR; TCRdb holds only in-frame clones, not every one. The sample includes 150,000 to 200,000 clones, roughly two thirds of them seen just once. The treatment: oral pan-JAK inhibitor, 5-10 mg twice daily. Sequencing used CD4+ T cells sorted from blood, obtained at week 4, from a patient treated with tofacitinib. The source of these receptors is a human donor with alopecia areata.

This clone has only one observation. V gene TRBV6-6 combines with J gene TRBJ2-7; maybe TRBD1 (6 bases). The CDR3 spans 13 residues. The V end lost 3 bases, the J end lost 9 bases, and 15 bases lay between the germline ends. The germline gives CDR1 MNHNY, CDR2 SVGAGI (reference sequence). CDR3 nucleotides: TGTGCCAGCAGTTATCAACAGGGTATCGTGCAGTACTTC. It encodes CASSYQQGIVQYF.

This clone was picked up one time. The rearrangement uses TRBV13 and TRBJ2-6, with D hard to call. Germline CDR1 PRHDT, CDR2 FYEKMQ (reference sequence). Trimming stripped 2 bases from V and 4 bases from J, with 15 bases between. This CDR3 comprises 17 residues. The CDR3 region is CASSLLYGRRGANVLTF. As DNA, the CDR3 is TGTGCCAGCAGCTTACTATACGGACGCCGAGGGGCCAACGTCCTGACTTTC.

Only one count was recorded for this clone. The chain carries TRBV27 and TRBJ2-5, with 11 bases matching TRBD1. The CDR3 sequence is 16 residues long. V trimming: 5 bases; J trimming: 2 bases; junction bases outside the gene matches: 7. The germline CDR1 and CDR2 sequences are MNHEY and SMNVEV (reference sequence). The CDR3: CASSQGTGGPQETQYF. The CDR3 region has the DNA TGTGCCAGCAGTCAAGGGACAGGGGGGCCTCAAGAGACCCAGTACTTC.

V gene TRBV6-5 combines with J gene TRBJ2-5, with D unresolved. This CDR3 region has 13 residues. With 6 bases removed from V and 1 base from J, the gap between germline ends came to 9 bases. Germline V CDR1 and CDR2: MNHEY, SVGAGI. Here the CDR3 reads CASRRLSQETQYF. The CDR3, as DNA: TGTGCCAGCAGGCGACTGTCCCAAGAGACCCAGTACTTC.

J is TRBJ2-6 and V is TRBV19; 8 nucleotides align to TRBD2. There are 18 residues in the CDR3. J lost 0 bases, V lost 7 bases, and 11 bases had no gene match. In germline, CDR1 is LNHDA, CDR2 SQIVND (reference sequence). CDR3: CASTLGGGVTSGANVLTF. CDR3 bases: TGTGCCAGTACCCTCGGGGGGGGCGTGACCTCTGGGGCCAACGTCCTGACTTTC. The whole variable domain, remainder taken from reference TRBV19 and TRBJ2-6, is DGGITQSPKYLFRKEGQNVTLSCEQNLNHDAMYWYRQDPGQGLRLIYYSQIVNDFQKGDIAEGYSVSREKKESFPLTVTSAQKNPTAFYLCASTLGGGVTSGANVLTFGAGSRLTVL.

The chain joins TRBV9 to TRBJ2-1; unclear D gene. This CDR3 contains 15 residues. V was cut by 0 bases and J by 4 bases, with 11 bases left in between. The germline V gene has CDR1 SGDLS and CDR2 YYNGEE. Here the CDR3 DNA reads TGTGCCAGCAGCGTAGCGGCAACAGAATACAATGAGCAGTTCTTC. Protein product: CASSVAATEYNEQFF.

V gene TRBV29-1 combines with J gene TRBJ2-3; no reliable D call. V gave up 4 bases and J gave up 3 bases, with 5 bases separating them. The CDR3 consists of 11 residues. Germline V gives CDR1 SQVTM, CDR2 ANQGSEA. CDR3 sequence: CSVVGTDTQYF. CDR3 sequence (DNA): TGCAGCGTTGTTGGGACAGATACGCAGTATTTT.

This clone was seen more than once but under ten times. The chain joins TRBV4-3 to TRBJ2-1; D perhaps matches TRBD2 (5 bases). The ends were cut back, 3 bases at V and 0 bases at J, with 12 bases in the middle. Germline CDR1 and CDR2: LGHNA and YSLEER. The length of the CDR3 is 16 residues. CDR3 region: CASSQGAIGSYNEQFF. CDR3 DNA sequence: TGCGCCAGCAGCCAGGGAGCAATTGGCTCCTACAATGAGCAGTTCTTC.

As regards this clone: Other DNA sequences from this sample encode an identical CDR3 as well. The V gene is TRBV29-1, the J gene TRBJ2-2, with no clear D. The V end lost 4 bases, the J end lost 2 bases, and 8 bases lay between the germline ends. Germline CDR1 reads SQVTM; CDR2 reads ANQGSEA. This CDR3 has 13 amino acids. CDR3 amino acids: CSVGLLNTGELFF. CDR3 bases: TGCAGCGTTGGCCTTCTCAACACCGGGGAGCTGTTTTTT.

This chain links TRBV30 with TRBJ2-1, with 12 bases matching TRBD1. V lost 5 bases to trimming and J lost 8 bases; unmatched junction nucleotides: 7. Per the germline V gene, CDR1 is GTSNPN and CDR2 is SVGIG (reference sequence). This CDR3 region has 14 residues. CDR3 sequence: CAWGTGTGGHEQFF. CDR3 nucleotide sequence: TGTGCCTGGGGGACCGGGACAGGGGGCCATGAGCAGTTCTTC. Drawing the rest from reference TRBV30 and TRBJ2-1, the complete variable domain is SQTIHQWPATLVQPVGSPLSLECTVEGTSNPNLYWYRQAAGRGLQLLFYSVGIGQISSEVPQNLSASRPQDRQFILSSKKLLLSDSGFYLCAWGTGTGGHEQFFGPGTRLTVL.

The rearrangement uses TRBV23-1 and TRBJ1-2, with 7 bases identical to TRBD1. TRBV23-1 is an open reading frame whose function is uncertain. The CDR3 runs to 15 residues. Germline trimming cut 1 base from V and 9 bases from J; bases unmatched to any gene: 11. Here the CDR3 DNA reads TGCGCCAGCAGTCAATGGCCCCCGGGACAGCCCAGCTACACCTTC. Translation gives CASSQWPPGQPSYTF.

This clone was counted a few times. The sample contains more than one DNA sequence encoding this CDR3. This rearrangement joins TRBV7-9 to TRBJ2-5; D not resolved. Trimming cost V 3 bases and J 3 bases, with 2 bases left between them. This CDR3 has 11 residues. In germline, CDR1 is SEHNR, CDR2 FQNEAQ (reference sequence). CDR3 region: CASSLKETQYF. CDR3 DNA sequence: TGTGCCAGCAGCTTGAAAGAGACCCAGTACTTC.

This clone has a handful of counts. The chain recombines TRBV6-5 with TRBJ2-7; no reliable D call. Germline V lookup: CDR1 MNHEY, CDR2 SVGAGI. The CDR3 sequence is 11 residues long. The V and J ends lost 8 bases and 3 bases respectively, with 8 bases between them. The CDR3 DNA is TGTGCCAGCGCAAAGGGCTACGAGCAGTACTTC. Protein sequence: CASAKGYEQYF.

The rearrangement uses TRBV30 and TRBJ1-2; 9 nucleotides align to TRBD1. The ends lost 3 bases at V and 5 bases at J; junction bases unmatched: 7. The CDR3 covers 14 residues. Germline V gene sequence: CDR1 GTSNPN, CDR2 SVGIG (reference sequence). DNA of the CDR3: TGTGCCTGGAGCGAATTGGGACAGGGTTATGGCTACACCTTC. This encodes CAWSELGQGYGYTF.

This rearrangement joins TRBV29-1 to TRBJ2-5; D is tentatively TRBD1 or TRBD2 (6 bases each). The V gene's germline CDR1 is SQVTM and CDR2 ANQGSEA. The V gene lost 4 bases and the J gene lost 5 bases, with 17 bases spanning the gap. CDR3 length equals 14 residues. The CDR3: CSVGGGRGGETQYF. The CDR3 coding sequence is TGCAGCGTTGGAGGGGGGCGCGGAGGGGAGACCCAGTACTTC.

V is TRBV27 and J is TRBJ2-7, with 7 positions matching TRBD2. The CDR3 has 13 residues. Germline V lookup: CDR1 MNHEY, CDR2 SMNVEV (reference sequence). V gave up 5 bases and J gave up 4 bases; unmatched junction bases: 5. The CDR3 sequence is CASSLTGGYEQYF. The CDR3 nucleotides are TGTGCCAGCAGTCTAACCGGGGGGTACGAGCAGTACTTC.

J is TRBJ1-1 and V is TRBV9, with 7 nucleotides matching TRBD1. The germline V gene encodes CDR1 SGDLS and CDR2 YYNGEE. The CDR3 loop spans 13 amino acids. Unmatched junction bases numbered 5, after V lost 4 bases and J lost 5 bases. The CDR3 is CASSPRGLTEAFF. The CDR3 region has the DNA TGTGCCAGCAGCCCTAGGGGGCTGACTGAAGCTTTCTTT.

The sample holds a few counts of this clone. The rearrangement uses TRBV4-2 and TRBJ1-5; D might be TRBD1 (5 bases). The CDR3 is 15 amino acids. The germline V gene encodes CDR1 LGHNA and CDR2 YNFKEQ. V shed 4 bases and J shed 6 bases, with 16 bases lying between them. CDR3: CASSPQGGNAQPQHF. The CDR3 DNA is TGTGCCAGCAGCCCGCAGGGTGGTAATGCTCAGCCCCAGCATTTT.

The chain joins TRBV30 to TRBJ1-2; D gene ambiguous. Germline CDR1 reads GTSNPN; CDR2 reads SVGIG (reference sequence). Trimming pared 0 bases from V and 7 bases from J, leaving 12 bases between. CDR3 length: 13 amino acids. In DNA, the CDR3 is TGTGCCTGGAGTGTCTTGGATATTAGTGGCTACACCTTC. Residues: CAWSVLDISGYTF.

The chain carries TRBV2 and TRBJ2-7; the D call may be TRBD1 or TRBD2 (6 bases each). Trimming took off 7 bases at V and 1 base at J, with 20 bases between the two ends. CDR1 and CDR2 (germline): SNHLY, FYNNEI. The CDR3 spans 16 residues. Here the CDR3 reads CASIPLGAGLSYEQYF. The CDR3 region has the DNA TGTGCCAGCATTCCGCTGGGGGCCGGACTATCCTACGAGCAGTACTTC.

V and J are TRBV6-5 and TRBJ1-4, with 7 nucleotides matching TRBD1. With V trimmed by 5 bases and J by 2 bases, 5 bases remained unmatched. The CDR3 sequence is 15 residues long. Germline CDR1 is MNHEY and CDR2 is SVGAGI. DNA for the CDR3: TGTGCCAGCAGTCAACAGGGGTTTACTAATGAAAAACTGTTTTTT. Protein: CASSQQGFTNEKLFF.

The chain employs TRBV6-5 and TRBJ1-6; 7 nucleotides align to TRBD1. Per the germline V gene, CDR1 is MNHEY and CDR2 is SVGAGI. The CDR3 has 12 residues. The trim removed 7 bases at V and 7 bases at J, leaving 1 base unmatched. This CDR3 reads CASTRGNSPLHF. CDR3 DNA: TGTGCCAGCACCAGGGGGAATTCACCCCTCCACTTT.

Many counts were recorded for this clone. The chain uses TRBV5-1 and TRBJ1-5; a weak D match, TRBD1 (6 bases). Germline V lookup: CDR1 SGHRS, CDR2 YFSETQ. V dropped 4 bases and J dropped 5 bases, with 13 bases sitting between them. The CDR3 length is 14 residues. The CDR3 nucleotides are TGCGCCAGCAGCGAGACAGGTTTCGATCAGCCCCAGCATTTT. As protein: CASSETGFDQPQHF. The entire variable domain, with the rest obtained from reference TRBV5-1 and TRBJ1-5, is as follows: KAGVTQTPRYLIKTRGQQVTLSCSPISGHRSVSWYQQTPGQGLQFLFEYFSETQRNKGNFPGRFSGRQFSNSRSEMNVSTLELGDSALYLCASSETGFDQPQHFGDGTRLSIL.

The chain recombines TRBV7-9 with TRBJ2-7; D call uncertain. The ends were cut back, 5 bases at V and 0 bases at J, with 2 bases in the middle. There are 11 residues in the CDR3. CDR1 is SEHNR, CDR2 FQNEAQ, per germline (reference sequence). CDR3 coding DNA: TGTGCCAGCAGCCCCTCCTACGAGCAGTACTTC. Translation: CASSPSYEQYF.